Listed below are T cell receptor beta chains from one sample, sequenced in a study of T cells in Graves' hyperthyroidism and ophthalmopathy. TCRdb independently ran MiXCR on the multiplex PCR reads; one entry per CDR3 protein. Among a few hundred thousand distinct CDR3 sequences listed, about an eighth were seen once. The specimen was blood. These receptor sequences come from a woman aged 18-35 years with Graves' hyperthyroidism. Each CDR3 is given with its conserved first and last residue. The D gene is left open where the match is weak. Size values are once, few and many counts, or a class for expanded clones, and some rows have none.

D: .; size: few; J: TRBJ1-2; length: 15; V: TRBV30; CDR3: CAWSDRDNGGYGYTF; DNA: TGTGCCTGGAGTGACCGGGACAATGGAGGCTATGGCTACACCTTC
D: .; size: many; J: TRBJ2-5; length: 12; V: TRBV29-1; CDR3: CSVVVGQETQYF; DNA: TGCAGCGTTGTAGTAGGGCAGGAGACCCAGTACTTC
D: TRBD1; size: many; J: TRBJ1-5; length: 14; V: TRBV20-1; CDR3: CSAGGTEINQPQHF; DNA: TGCAGTGCGGGTGGGACAGAAATTAATCAGCCCCAGCATTTT
D: .; size: .; J: TRBJ1-3; length: 17; V: TRBV10-2; CDR3: CASSWTVEESSGNTIYF; DNA: TGCGCCAGCAGTTGGACGGTTGAGGAGAGCTCTGGAAACACCATATATTTT
D: TRBD2; size: .; J: TRBJ2-3; length: 16; V: TRBV20-1; CDR3: CSARDESGRGGDTQYF; DNA: TGCAGTGCTAGAGACGAAAGCGGGAGGGGAGGGGATACGCAGTATTTT
D: TRBD2; size: many; J: TRBJ2-7; length: 16; V: TRBV7-9; CDR3: CASSLEVGLAVHEQYF; DNA: TGTGCCAGCAGCTTAGAAGTAGGGCTAGCGGTCCACGAGCAGTACTTC
D: TRBD1; size: many; J: TRBJ1-1; length: 14; V: TRBV19; CDR3: CASTPGGGQTEAFF; DNA: TGTGCCAGTACCCCAGGGGGCGGACAGACTGAAGCTTTCTTT
D: .; size: few; J: TRBJ2-5; length: 16; V: TRBV6-1; CDR3: CASSEGARGAGETQYF; DNA: TGTGCCAGCAGTGAGGGGGCACGGGGGGCTGGAGAGACCCAGTACTTC
D: TRBD1; size: many; J: TRBJ2-1; length: 12; V: TRBV29-1; CDR3: CSIRTGGSEQFF; DNA: TGCAGCATAAGGACAGGGGGTAGTGAGCAGTTCTTC
D: TRBD1; size: few; J: TRBJ1-2; length: 16; V: TRBV5-1; CDR3: CASSYRIDRGTEGYTF; DNA: TGCGCCAGCAGCTACCGTATAGACAGGGGGACGGAGGGCTACACCTTC
D: .; size: .; J: TRBJ2-7; length: 14; V: TRBV5-4; CDR3: CASSLLQSRYEQYF; DNA: TGTGCCAGCAGCCTATTACAGAGCCGTTACGAGCAGTACTTC
D: .; size: many; J: TRBJ1-1; length: 11; V: TRBV28; CDR3: CASSDNRVSFF; DNA: TGTGCCAGCAGTGATAACAGGGTTTCTTTCTTT
D: TRBD2; size: .; J: TRBJ2-4; length: 14; V: TRBV3-1; CDR3: CASSPWTSENIQYF; DNA: TGTGCCAGCAGCCCCTGGACTAGCGAAAACATTCAGTACTTC
D: TRBD2; size: .; J: TRBJ2-1; length: 15; V: TRBV19; CDR3: CASSMRLAGHNEQFF; DNA: TGTGCCAGTAGTATGAGGCTAGCGGGACACAATGAGCAGTTCTTC
D: .; size: few; J: TRBJ2-7; length: 12; V: TRBV18; CDR3: CASSTGGHEQYF; DNA: TGTGCCAGCTCAACTGGGGGTCACGAGCAGTACTTC
D: TRBD2; size: few; J: TRBJ2-2; length: 14; V: TRBV20-1; CDR3: CSARRLAETGELFF; DNA: TGCAGTGCTAGACGTCTAGCGGAAACCGGGGAGCTGTTTTTT
D: .; size: many; J: TRBJ2-7; length: 15; V: TRBV5-5; CDR3: CASSLKRGPPYEQYF; DNA: TGTGCCAGCAGCTTGAAGAGGGGACCACCCTACGAGCAGTACTTC
D: .; size: few; J: TRBJ1-4; length: 17; V: TRBV2; CDR3: CISSGSAGHATNEKLFF; DNA: TGTATCTCATCGGGGTCCGCAGGCCATGCAACTAATGAAAAACTGTTTTTT
D: .; size: many; J: TRBJ1-1; length: 15; V: TRBV15; CDR3: CATAPGRHQNTEAFF; DNA: TGTGCCACCGCCCCCGGTCGACACCAGAACACTGAAGCTTTCTTT
D: .; size: many; J: TRBJ2-1; length: 14; V: TRBV6-2/TRBV6-3; CDR3: CASSYSTGMDEQFF; DNA: TGTGCCAGCAGTTACTCGACCGGGATGGATGAGCAGTTCTTC
D: TRBD1; size: few; J: TRBJ1-1; length: 19; V: TRBV5-1; CDR3: CASRPGQATSRVSETEAFF; DNA: TGCGCCAGCCGACCGGGACAGGCGACTTCCAGGGTATCTGAAACTGAAGCTTTCTTT
D: TRBD2; size: .; J: TRBJ2-7; length: 13; V: TRBV28; CDR3: CACQWGGTYGQYF; DNA: TGTGCCTGTCAATGGGGGGGAACCTACGGGCAGTACTTC
D: TRBD1; size: few; J: TRBJ2-2; length: 13; V: TRBV28; CDR3: CASLQGNNGELFF; DNA: TGTGCCAGCCTACAGGGGAATAACGGGGAGCTGTTTTTT
D: TRBD1; size: many; J: TRBJ1-2; length: 13; V: TRBV20-1; CDR3: CSARDRSNYGYTF; DNA: TGCAGTGCTAGGGACAGGTCTAACTATGGCTACACCTTC
D: TRBD1; size: many; J: TRBJ2-1; length: 17; V: TRBV24-1; CDR3: CATSDSRDRTVYNEQFF; DNA: TGTGCCACCAGTGATTCGAGGGACAGAACGGTCTACAATGAGCAGTTCTTC
D: TRBD2; size: few; J: TRBJ2-7; length: 16; V: TRBV7-2; CDR3: CASSHSSGRIPYEQYF; DNA: TGTGCCAGCAGCCATTCTAGCGGGAGAATCCCCTACGAGCAGTACTTC
D: .; size: many; J: TRBJ2-1; length: 13; V: TRBV30; CDR3: CAWSVTDYNEQFF; DNA: TGTGCCTGGAGTGTTACCGATTACAATGAGCAGTTCTTC
D: .; size: .; J: TRBJ2-7; length: 14; V: TRBV28; CDR3: CASSHKGVLYEQYF; DNA: TGTGCCAGCAGCCATAAAGGGGTCCTCTACGAGCAGTACTTC
D: .; size: many; J: TRBJ1-2; length: 16; V: TRBV28; CDR3: CASSLEWPAVNYGYTF; DNA: TGTGCCAGCAGTTTAGAATGGCCCGCCGTTAACTATGGCTACACCTTC
D: TRBD1; size: many; J: TRBJ1-5; length: 15; V: TRBV15; CDR3: CATSRGTGDNQPQHF; DNA: TGTGCCACCAGCAGAGGGACAGGTGACAATCAGCCCCAGCATTTT
D: .; size: many; J: TRBJ2-1; length: 12; V: TRBV5-1; CDR3: CASSPEGGEQFF; DNA: TGCGCCAGCAGCCCGGAGGGTGGTGAGCAGTTCTTC
D: .; size: .; J: TRBJ2-7; length: 13; V: TRBV2; CDR3: CASRAVASYGRYF; DNA: TGTGCCAGCAGAGCGGTTGCCTCCTACGGGCGGTACTTC
D: .; size: few; J: TRBJ1-6; length: 15; V: TRBV27; CDR3: CASSLTALMGRPLHF; DNA: TGTGCCAGCAGTTTAACGGCGTTAATGGGTCGGCCCCTCCACTTT
D: .; size: .; J: TRBJ2-6; length: 15; V: TRBV6-2/TRBV6-3; CDR3: CASNSARSGANVLTF; DNA: TGTGCCAGCAATAGCGCACGCTCTGGGGCCAACGTCCTGACTTTC
D: .; size: .; J: TRBJ1-1; length: 14; V: TRBV19; CDR3: CASTHLSTNTEAFF; DNA: TGTGCCAGTACTCATCTCTCGACGAACACTGAAGCTTTCTTT
D: TRBD2; size: many; J: TRBJ2-3; length: 19; V: TRBV20-1; CDR3: CSARSLRPAGGPREDTQYF; DNA: TGCAGTGCTAGATCCCTTCGGCCAGCGGGAGGGCCGAGGGAAGATACGCAGTATTTT
D: .; size: many; J: TRBJ1-1; length: 15; V: TRBV28; CDR3: CASSPPKHRVTEAFF; DNA: TGTGCCAGCAGTCCCCCGAAGCACAGGGTCACTGAAGCTTTCTTT
D: .; size: many; J: TRBJ1-5; length: 15; V: TRBV7-2; CDR3: CASSLARGHGQPQHF; DNA: TGTGCCAGCAGCTTAGCGCGGGGGCATGGTCAGCCCCAGCATTTT
D: .; size: many; J: TRBJ1-1; length: 14; V: TRBV28; CDR3: CASITGPVNTEAFF; DNA: TGTGCCAGCATTACAGGGCCGGTGAACACTGAAGCTTTCTTT
D: .; size: many; J: TRBJ2-3; length: 15; V: TRBV20-1; CDR3: CSARDLGQNTDTQYF; DNA: TGCAGTGCTAGAGATTTAGGACAGAACACAGATACGCAGTATTTT
D: TRBD2; size: many; J: TRBJ2-7; length: 15; V: TRBV29-1; CDR3: CSVGLLAGGPYEQYF; DNA: TGCAGCGTTGGTCTCCTAGCGGGAGGGCCTTACGAGCAGTACTTC
D: TRBD2; size: many; J: TRBJ2-1; length: 17; V: TRBV12-3/TRBV12-4; CDR3: CASSREGLAGNHNEQFF; DNA: TGTGCCAGCAGCCGAGAAGGACTAGCGGGAAACCACAATGAGCAGTTCTTC
D: TRBD2; size: many; J: TRBJ2-1; length: 14; V: TRBV27; CDR3: CASSVSGGYNEQFF; DNA: TGTGCCAGCAGTGTTAGCGGGGGGTACAATGAGCAGTTCTTC
D: .; size: .; J: TRBJ1-2; length: 13; V: TRBV29-1; CDR3: CSVEVGSNYGCTF; DNA: TGCAGCGTTGAAGTTGGATCTAACTATGGCTGCACCTTC
D: TRBD2; size: many; J: TRBJ2-3; length: 16; V: TRBV5-1; CDR3: CASSLAGTSGGDTQYF; DNA: TGCGCCAGCAGCTTGGCCGGGACTAGCGGAGGGGATACGCAGTATTTT
D: .; size: many; J: TRBJ1-1; length: 14; V: TRBV28; CDR3: CASSFKGANTEAFF; DNA: TGTGCCAGCAGTTTCAAGGGTGCGAACACTGAAGCTTTCTTT
D: TRBD2; size: many; J: TRBJ2-7; length: 14; V: TRBV28; CDR3: CASRRLAGIYEQYF; DNA: TGTGCCAGCAGACGACTAGCGGGAATCTACGAGCAGTACTTC
D: .; size: many; J: TRBJ1-2; length: 14; V: TRBV28; CDR3: CASSPSDIKGGYTF; DNA: TGTGCCAGCAGTCCCTCGGACATAAAAGGCGGCTACACCTTC
D: .; size: .; J: TRBJ2-3; length: 14; V: TRBV6-4; CDR3: CASSERVEADTQYF; DNA: TGTGCCAGCAGTGAAAGGGTGGAGGCAGATACGCAGTATTTT
D: .; size: few; J: TRBJ1-5; length: 13; V: TRBV2; CDR3: CASTQASNQPQHF; DNA: TGTGCCAGCACGCAGGCTAGCAATCAGCCCCAGCATTTT
D: .; size: many; J: TRBJ1-1; length: 14; V: TRBV7-9; CDR3: CASSLATGSTEAFF; DNA: TGTGCCAGCAGCTTGGCCACAGGGAGCACTGAAGCTTTCTTT
D: .; size: many; J: TRBJ2-4; length: 15; V: TRBV20-1; CDR3: CSASLAGSRGDIQYF; DNA: TGCAGTGCTAGTTTGGCGGGATCGCGCGGGGACATTCAGTACTTC
D: .; size: .; J: TRBJ1-6; length: 12; V: TRBV10-3; CDR3: CATAFVNSPLHF; DNA: TGTGCCACCGCCTTTGTTAATTCACCCCTCCACTTT
D: TRBD1; size: many; J: TRBJ2-1; length: 15; V: TRBV20-1; CDR3: CSARSGTGAYNEQFF; DNA: TGCAGTGCTAGATCGGGGACAGGGGCCTACAATGAGCAGTTCTTC